One and the same sample provided the 18 T cell receptor beta chains below, sequenced in a study of OX40 agonist ivuxolimab in advanced cancers. Profiling relied on immunoSEQ multiplex PCR, and the TCRdb table lists in-frame clones only, not all of them. The sample shows about 55,000 clones, 60% to 80% of them seen only once. The specimen comprised CD4+ or CD8+ T cells sorted from blood, sampled in a trial of the OX40 agonist ivuxolimab. These receptors originate from an adult with an advanced solid tumor such as melanoma, head and neck, liver or kidney cancer.

This clone was picked up a small number of times. The chain recombines TRBV18 with TRBJ2-3; D unclear. Looked up from germline, CDR1 is KGHSH and CDR2 is LQKENI. The CDR3 totals 14 residues. The germline V and J ends were trimmed by 4 bases and 0 bases, with 8 bases remaining between them. This CDR3 is CASSLAASTDTQYF. CDR3 coding DNA: TGTGCCAGCTCACTGGCAGCTAGCACAGATACGCAGTATTTT.

This clone has a handful of counts. V gene TRBV13 combines with J gene TRBJ1-1; maybe TRBD1 (6 bases). V lost 10 bases, J lost 1 base, and 13 bases lay in between. The CDR3 extends over 13 amino acids. CDR1 is PRHDT, CDR2 FYEKMQ, per germline (reference sequence). The CDR3 sequence: CATERTANTEAFF. In nucleotides, the CDR3 is TGTGCCACAGAACGGACAGCGAACACTGAAGCTTTCTTT.

The chain links TRBV6-5 to TRBJ2-4; D possibly corresponds to TRBD1 (5 bases). Trimming took 8 bases from V and 5 from J, leaving 19 bases between them. The germline V gene encodes CDR1 MNHEY and CDR2 SVGAGI. The CDR3 consists of 15 residues. The CDR3 sequence is CASSPTRTNENIQYF. Here the CDR3 DNA reads TGTGCCAGCTCTCCCACCCGGACAAACGAAAACATTCAGTACTTC.

The chain couples TRBV5-5 to TRBJ1-1; no clear D. The length of the CDR3 is 15 residues. The germline gives CDR1 SGHKS, CDR2 YYEKEE (reference sequence). Trimming stripped 5 bases from V and 3 bases from J, with 17 bases between. CDR3 coding DNA: TGTGCCAGCAGGGTTCAGGCCGCCTTGGACACTGAAGCTTTCTTT. Protein sequence: CASRVQAALDTEAFF. Full variable domain (missing parts from reference TRBV5-5 and TRBJ1-1): DAGVTQSPTHLIKTRGQQVTLRCSPISGHKSVSWYQQVLGQGPQFIFQYYEKEERGRGNFPDRFSARQFPNYSSELNVNALLLGDSALYLCASRVQAALDTEAFFGQGTRLTVV.

About this clone: At one boundary the junction diverges from the germline segment, which might be a read error. V gene TRBV11-2 combines with J gene TRBJ2-7; 10 bases fit TRBD2. Germline CDR1 is SGHAT and CDR2 is FQNNGV. This CDR3 region has 12 residues. DNA of the CDR3: TGTGCCAGCAGTTTAGCGGGAGGCAAGCAGTACTTC. This gives the protein CASSLAGGKQYF.

V gene TRBV9 combines with J gene TRBJ1-3; 7 bases align to TRBD1. The junction had 5 bases not matched to a gene; V was cut back by 0 bases and J by 2 bases. CDR1 SGDLS and CDR2 YYNGEE come from the germline V gene. The CDR3 covers 16 residues. In DNA, the CDR3 is TGTGCCAGCAGCGTAGGGAGGACAGGAACTGGAAACACCATATATTTT. It is translated as CASSVGRTGTGNTIYF.

This rearrangement joins TRBV7-2 to TRBJ2-3; D may be TRBD1 (6 bases). The CDR3 is 15 residues long. CDR1 SGHTA and CDR2 FQGNSA come from the germline V gene. Trimming shortened V by 1 base and J by 0 bases, and 8 bases separated the two germline ends. The CDR3 region is CASSLDTGSTDTQYF. The CDR3 nucleotides are TGTGCCAGCAGCTTAGATACAGGGAGCACAGATACGCAGTATTTT.

The chain employs TRBV28 and TRBJ2-3, with D hard to call. Looked up from germline, CDR1 is MDHEN and CDR2 is SYDVKM. Deletions cut 4 bases from V and 1 base from J, with 12 bases between. CDR3 size: 15 residues. CDR3 DNA: TGTGCCAGCAGTTCACCAGCCACGGGCACAGATACGCAGTATTTT. This codes for CASSSPATGTDTQYF.

This chain links TRBV19 with TRBJ1-3; no clear D. This CDR3 has 16 amino acids. Germline V CDR1 and CDR2: LNHDA, SQIVND (reference sequence). Trimming removed 10 bases from V and 0 bases from J, with 19 bases in between. The CDR3 loop is CATNPGPRLSGNTIYF. In DNA form, the CDR3 reads TGTGCCACAAACCCGGGCCCTCGCCTCTCTGGAAACACCATATATTTT.

CDR3 DNA: TGTGCCAGCGGCGCGGGGGAGACGTTTGAGACCCAGTACTTC. Translating it yields CASGAGETFETQYF. The chain is built from TRBV19 and TRBJ2-5, with 7 nucleotides matching TRBD2. V trimming: 9 bases; J trimming: 5 bases; junction bases outside the gene matches: 12. The CDR3 consists of 14 residues. From germline, CDR1 is LNHDA and CDR2 SQIVND (reference sequence). Full variable domain (outside the CDR3, taken from reference TRBV19 and TRBJ2-5): DGGITQSPKYLFRKEGQNVTLSCEQNLNHDAMYWYRQDPGQGLRLIYYSQIVNDFQKGDIAEGYSVSREKKESFPLTVTSAQKNPTAFYLCASGAGETFETQYFGPGTRLLVL.

The rearrangement joins TRBV7-2 to TRBJ1-5, with D unresolved. Germline CDR1 is SGHTA and CDR2 is FQGNSA. Trimming took off 3 bases at V and 3 bases at J, with 15 bases between the two ends. The CDR3 covers 16 residues. DNA for the CDR3: TGTGCCAGCAGCTTTGGTAGAAGTTCGGACAATCAGCCCCAGCATTTT. It codes for CASSFGRSSDNQPQHF.

The chain is built from TRBV28 and TRBJ2-1; D may correspond to TRBD1 or TRBD2 (5 bases each). CDR3 length equals 11 residues. Germline-derived CDR1 and CDR2 are MDHEN and SYDVKM. V was shortened by 8 bases and J by 3 bases, with 5 bases between the two germline ends. CDR3 sequence reads: CASGGYNEQFF. The CDR3 nucleotides are TGTGCCAGCGGGGGCTACAATGAGCAGTTCTTC.

J is TRBJ1-1 and V is TRBV5-4; D may be TRBD1 (6 bases). V lost 3 bases to trimming and J lost 3 bases, with 15 bases between them. The V gene's germline CDR1 is SGHNT and CDR2 YYREEE (reference sequence). This CDR3 spans 15 amino acids. CDR3 DNA sequence: TGTGCCAGCAGCTCGGCTCAGAACAGGGACACTGAAGCTTTCTTT. It is translated as CASSSAQNRDTEAFF. Looking up the rest from reference TRBV5-4 and TRBJ1-1 gives the full variable domain: ETGVTQSPTHLIKTRGQQVTLRCSSQSGHNTVSWYQQALGQGPQFIFQYYREEENGRGNFPPRFSGLQFPNYSSELNVNALELDDSALYLCASSSAQNRDTEAFFGQGTRLTVV.

This clone was detected only a few times. This specimen includes other DNA sequences encoding the same CDR3. V and J are TRBV5-6 and TRBJ2-7; 11 bases fit TRBD1. CDR1 SGHDT and CDR2 YYEEEE come from the germline V gene. V gave up 0 bases and J gave up 4 bases; unmatched junction bases: 6. CDR3 size: 16 residues. The CDR3: CASSLAGTGGLYEQYF. CDR3 DNA: TGTGCCAGCAGCTTGGCCGGGACAGGGGGTCTGTACGAGCAGTACTTC.

V and J are TRBV6-1 and TRBJ1-2; 7 bases are shared with TRBD1. The V segment lost 4 bases and the J segment 2 bases; nucleotides outside the gene matches: 4. In germline, CDR1 is MNHNS, CDR2 SASEGT. The CDR3 covers 14 residues. CDR3 bases: TGTGCCAGCAGTGCCGAGACAGGGAACTATGGCTACACCTTC. Protein product: CASSAETGNYGYTF.

The chain is built from TRBV11-2 and TRBJ2-7; 7 bases are shared with TRBD1. This CDR3 region has 12 residues. Germline assignment: CDR1 SGHAT and CDR2 FQNNGV. V lost 5 bases to trimming and J lost 4 bases; unmatched junction nucleotides: 2. The chain's CDR3 is CASSPDRYEQYF. The CDR3 DNA sequence: TGTGCCAGCAGCCCGGACAGGTACGAGCAGTACTTC.

The V gene is TRBV7-8, the J gene TRBJ1-2; the D gene is possibly TRBD1 (5 bases). From germline, CDR1 is SGHVS and CDR2 FQNEAQ. The CDR3 runs 15 residues. V was pared by 1 base and J by 2 bases, with 11 bases between. This CDR3 reads CASSLGGGLNYGYTF. DNA for the CDR3: TGTGCCAGCAGCTTAGGGGGGGGATTAAACTATGGCTACACCTTC.

The chain links TRBV6-1 to TRBJ2-7; D uncertain. Germline-derived CDR1 and CDR2 are MNHNS and SASEGT. V was pared by 0 bases and J by 5 bases, with 2 bases between. The CDR3 spans 11 residues. The DNA for the CDR3 is TGTGCCAGCAGTGAAGCGGACGAGCAGTACTTC. Its translation: CASSEADEQYF.